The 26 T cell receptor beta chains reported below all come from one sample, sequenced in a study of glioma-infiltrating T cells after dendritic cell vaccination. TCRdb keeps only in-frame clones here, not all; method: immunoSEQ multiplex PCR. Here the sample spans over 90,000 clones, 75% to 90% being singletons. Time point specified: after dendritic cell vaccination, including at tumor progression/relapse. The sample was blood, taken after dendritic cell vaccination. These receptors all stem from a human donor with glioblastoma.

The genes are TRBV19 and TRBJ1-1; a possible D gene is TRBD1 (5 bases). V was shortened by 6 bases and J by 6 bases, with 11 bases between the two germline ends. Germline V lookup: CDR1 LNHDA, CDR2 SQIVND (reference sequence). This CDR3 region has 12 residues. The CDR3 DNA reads TGTGCCAGTAGGCCTCAGGGTTCTGAAGCTTTCTTT. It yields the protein CASRPQGSEAFF.

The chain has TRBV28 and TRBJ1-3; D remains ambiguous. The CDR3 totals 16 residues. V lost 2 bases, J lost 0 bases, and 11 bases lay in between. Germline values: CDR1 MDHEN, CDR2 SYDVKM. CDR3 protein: CASSLTAGSSGNTIYF. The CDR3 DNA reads TGTGCCAGCAGTTTAACTGCAGGAAGCTCTGGAAACACCATATATTTT. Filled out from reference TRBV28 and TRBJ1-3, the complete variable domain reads DVKVTQSSRYLVKRTGEKVFLECVQDMDHENMFWYRQDPGLGLRLIYFSYDVKMKEKGDIPEGYSVSREKKERFSLILESASTNQTSMYLCASSLTAGSSGNTIYFGEGSWLTVV.

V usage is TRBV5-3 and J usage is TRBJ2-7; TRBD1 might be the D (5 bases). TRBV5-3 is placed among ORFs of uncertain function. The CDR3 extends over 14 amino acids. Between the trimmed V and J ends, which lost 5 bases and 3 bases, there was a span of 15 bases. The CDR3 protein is CARRVLTALYEQYF. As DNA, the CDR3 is TGTGCCAGAAGGGTTCTGACAGCCCTCTACGAGCAGTACTTC.

The CDR3 sequence: CASSQGPSGARGAETQYF. In nucleotides, the CDR3 is TGCGCCAGCAGCCAAGGGCCCTCCGGAGCGCGGGGCGCGGAGACCCAGTACTTC. This sequence joins TRBV4-1 and TRBJ2-5, with D maybe TRBD2 (6 bases). V lost 1 base, J lost 5 bases, and 23 bases lay in between. Germline V CDR1 and CDR2: MGHRA, YSYEKL. The CDR3 is 18 amino acids.

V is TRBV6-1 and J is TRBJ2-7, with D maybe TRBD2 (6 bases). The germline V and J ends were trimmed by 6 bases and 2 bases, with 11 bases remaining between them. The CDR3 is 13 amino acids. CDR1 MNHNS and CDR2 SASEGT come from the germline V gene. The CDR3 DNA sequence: TGTGCCAGCAGCGCTAGCGCAGCCTACGAGCAGTACTTC. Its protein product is CASSASAAYEQYF.

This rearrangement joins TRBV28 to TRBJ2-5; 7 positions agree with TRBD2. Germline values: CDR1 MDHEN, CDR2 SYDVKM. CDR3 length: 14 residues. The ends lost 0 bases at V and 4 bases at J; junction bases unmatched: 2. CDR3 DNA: TGTGCCAGCAGTTTATGGGGGGGGATAGAGACCCAGTACTTC. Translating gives CASSLWGGIETQYF.

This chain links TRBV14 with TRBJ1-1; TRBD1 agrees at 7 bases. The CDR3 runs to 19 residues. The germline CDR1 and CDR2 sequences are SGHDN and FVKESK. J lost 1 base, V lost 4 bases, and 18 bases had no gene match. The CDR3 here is CASSRGLTGVFGRNTEAFF. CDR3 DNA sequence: TGTGCCAGCAGCCGAGGGCTAACAGGGGTTTTTGGGAGGAACACTGAAGCTTTCTTT.

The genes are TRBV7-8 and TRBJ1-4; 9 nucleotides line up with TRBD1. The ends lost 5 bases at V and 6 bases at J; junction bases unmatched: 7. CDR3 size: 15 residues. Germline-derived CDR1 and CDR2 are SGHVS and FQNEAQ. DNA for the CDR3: TGTGCCAGCAGCCCAAACCGGGACAGGGATGAAAAACTGTTTTTT. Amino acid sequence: CASSPNRDRDEKLFF.

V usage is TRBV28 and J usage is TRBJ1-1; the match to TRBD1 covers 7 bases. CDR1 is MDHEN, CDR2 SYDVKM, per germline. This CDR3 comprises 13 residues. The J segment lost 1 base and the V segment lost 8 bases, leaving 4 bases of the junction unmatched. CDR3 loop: CASRDSGNTEAFF. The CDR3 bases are TGTGCCAGCCGGGACAGTGGGAACACTGAAGCTTTCTTT.

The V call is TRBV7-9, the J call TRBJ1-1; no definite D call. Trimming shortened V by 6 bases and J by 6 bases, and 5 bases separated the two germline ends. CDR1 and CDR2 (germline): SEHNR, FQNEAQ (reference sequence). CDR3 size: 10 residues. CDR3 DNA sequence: TGTGCCAGCAGTACAGCTGAAGCTTTCTTT. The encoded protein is CASSTAEAFF.

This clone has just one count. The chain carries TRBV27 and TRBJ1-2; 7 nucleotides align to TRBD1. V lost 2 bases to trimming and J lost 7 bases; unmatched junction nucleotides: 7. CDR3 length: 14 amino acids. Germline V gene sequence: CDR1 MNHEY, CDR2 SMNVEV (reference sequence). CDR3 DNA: TGTGCCAGCAGTTTACGCGCCGACAGGGTTGGCTACACCTTC. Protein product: CASSLRADRVGYTF.

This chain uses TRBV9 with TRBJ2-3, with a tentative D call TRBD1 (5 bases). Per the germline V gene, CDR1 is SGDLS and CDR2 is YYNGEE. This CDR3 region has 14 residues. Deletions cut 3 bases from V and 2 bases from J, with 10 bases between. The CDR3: CASSERGLTDTQYF. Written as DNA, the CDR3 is TGTGCCAGCAGCGAAAGGGGTCTCACAGATACGCAGTATTTT.

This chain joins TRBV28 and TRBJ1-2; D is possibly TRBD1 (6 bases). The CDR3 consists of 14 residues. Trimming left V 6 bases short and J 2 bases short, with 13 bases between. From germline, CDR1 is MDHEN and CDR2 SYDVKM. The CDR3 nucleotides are TGTGCCAGCAGGCCCCCCGGACAGAACTATGGCTACACCTTC. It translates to CASRPPGQNYGYTF.

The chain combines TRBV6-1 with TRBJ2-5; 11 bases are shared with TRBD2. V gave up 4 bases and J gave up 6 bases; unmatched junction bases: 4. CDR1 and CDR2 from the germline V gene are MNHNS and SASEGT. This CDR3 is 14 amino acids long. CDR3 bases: TGTGCCAGCAGTGTACTAGCGGGAGTGCAGACCCAGTACTTC. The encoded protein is CASSVLAGVQTQYF.

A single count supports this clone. The DNA of the CDR3 is TGTGCCAGCAGCCAAGATACACAGGGGAGGAACACCATATATTTT. Protein product: CASSQDTQGRNTIYF. The rearrangement links TRBV4-2 to TRBJ1-3, with TRBD1 matching over 7 bases. Germline CDR1 LGHNA, CDR2 YNFKEQ. Losses at the gene ends were 0 bases for V and 7 bases for J; bases not matched to a gene: 6. The CDR3 has 15 amino acids.

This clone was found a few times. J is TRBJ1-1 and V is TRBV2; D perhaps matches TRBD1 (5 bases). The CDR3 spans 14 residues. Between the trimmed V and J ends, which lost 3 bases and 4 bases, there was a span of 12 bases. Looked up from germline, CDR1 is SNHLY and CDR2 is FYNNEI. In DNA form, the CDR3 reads TGTGCCAGCAGTGATTTAACAGGAACCACTGAAGCTTTCTTT. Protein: CASSDLTGTTEAFF. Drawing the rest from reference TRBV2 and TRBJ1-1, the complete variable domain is EPEVTQTPSHQVTQMGQEVILRCVPISNHLYFYWYRQILGQKVEFLVSFYNNEISEKSEIFDDQFSVERPDGSNFTLKIRSTKLEDSAMYFCASSDLTGTTEAFFGQGTRLTVV.

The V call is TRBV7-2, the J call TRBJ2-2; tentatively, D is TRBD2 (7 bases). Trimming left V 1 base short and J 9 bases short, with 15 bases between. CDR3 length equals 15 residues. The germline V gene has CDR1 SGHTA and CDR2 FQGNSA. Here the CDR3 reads CASSLGSGGHRELFF. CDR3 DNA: TGTGCCAGCAGCTTAGGATCGGGGGGCCATAGGGAGCTGTTTTTT.

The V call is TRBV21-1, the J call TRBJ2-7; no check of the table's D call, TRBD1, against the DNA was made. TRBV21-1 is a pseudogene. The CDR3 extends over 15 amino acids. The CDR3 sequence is CASSGPGQVFYEQYF. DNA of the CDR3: TGTGCCAGCAGCGGCCCCGGACAGGTTTTTTACGAGCAGTACTTC.

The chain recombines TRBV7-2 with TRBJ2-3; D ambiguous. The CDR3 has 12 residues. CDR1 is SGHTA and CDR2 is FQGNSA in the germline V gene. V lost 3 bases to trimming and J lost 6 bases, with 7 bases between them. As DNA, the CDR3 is TGTGCCAGCAGCTTTTTTCCTGATACGCAGTATTTT. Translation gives CASSFFPDTQYF.

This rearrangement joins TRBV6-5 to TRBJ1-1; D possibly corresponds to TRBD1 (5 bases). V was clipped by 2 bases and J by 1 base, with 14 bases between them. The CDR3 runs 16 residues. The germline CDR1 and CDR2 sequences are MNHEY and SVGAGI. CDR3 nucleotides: TGTGCCAGCAGTTACGCGCCGGGACTCTCGAACACTGAAGCTTTCTTT. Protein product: CASSYAPGLSNTEAFF.

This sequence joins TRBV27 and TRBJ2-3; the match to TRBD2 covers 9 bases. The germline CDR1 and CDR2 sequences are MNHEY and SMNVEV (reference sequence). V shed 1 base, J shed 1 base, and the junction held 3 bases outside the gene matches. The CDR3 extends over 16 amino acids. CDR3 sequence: CASSLFVAGGTDTQYF. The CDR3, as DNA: TGTGCCAGCAGTTTATTTGTAGCGGGAGGCACAGATACGCAGTATTTT.

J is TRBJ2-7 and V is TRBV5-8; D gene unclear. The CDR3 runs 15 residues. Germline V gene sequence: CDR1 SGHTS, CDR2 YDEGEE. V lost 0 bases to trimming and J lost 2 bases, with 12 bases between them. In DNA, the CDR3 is TGTGCCAGCAGCTTGGCCCGAACCGGAGCCTACGAGCAGTACTTC. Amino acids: CASSLARTGAYEQYF.

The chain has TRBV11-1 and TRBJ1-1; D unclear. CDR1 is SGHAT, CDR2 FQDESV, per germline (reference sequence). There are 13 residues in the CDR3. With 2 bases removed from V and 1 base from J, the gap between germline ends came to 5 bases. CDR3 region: CASSLSKNTEAFF. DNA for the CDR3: TGTGCCAGCAGCTTATCCAAGAACACTGAAGCTTTCTTT.

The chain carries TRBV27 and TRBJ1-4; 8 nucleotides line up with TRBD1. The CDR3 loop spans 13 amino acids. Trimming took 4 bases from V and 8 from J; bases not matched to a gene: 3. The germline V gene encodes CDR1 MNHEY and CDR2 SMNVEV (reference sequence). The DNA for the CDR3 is TGTGCCAGCAGTTCCAGGGGGCTAGAAAAACTGTTTTTT. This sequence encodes CASSSRGLEKLFF.

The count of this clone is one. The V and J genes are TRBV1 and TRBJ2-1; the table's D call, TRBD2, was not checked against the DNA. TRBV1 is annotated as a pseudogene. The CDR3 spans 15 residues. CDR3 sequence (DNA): TGCACCACCGCCCGCCCGGGAATCCTTTCGGGAGAGCAGTTCTTC. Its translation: CTTARPGILSGEQFF.

CDR3 loop: CASSARTGEETQYF. The CDR3 coding sequence is TGTGCCAGCAGTGCTCGGACAGGGGAAGAGACCCAGTACTTC. This rearrangement joins TRBV2 to TRBJ2-5; 9 nucleotides align to TRBD1. The CDR3 is made up of 14 amino acids. The germline gives CDR1 SNHLY, CDR2 FYNNEI. After removal of 4 bases from V and 3 bases from J, the junction contained 3 bases not matched to a gene.